This T cell receptor beta chain was sequenced for a study of blood T cell repertoires in COVID-19. Study summary: Acute-phase and convalescent COVID-19 samples originated in the United States, Italy and Spain.

Profiling relied on immunoSEQ multiplex PCR, and the TCRdb table lists in-frame clones only, not all of them. The repertoire has approximately 120,000 clones, around 80% of them found once; the top ten carry roughly 4%. Deletions cut 3 bases from V and 0 bases from J, with 16 bases between. Germline CDR1 and CDR2: WNHNN and SYGVQD (reference sequence). The CDR3 totals 17 residues. The receptor was isolated from a human donor in a cohort sampled during active or convalescent COVID-19. Source material: peripheral blood. The chain has TRBV10-1 and TRBJ2-3, with D possibly TRBD1 on 6 matching bases. The CDR3 nucleotides are TGCGCCAGCAGTGAATTTGGGTCCAGGGGTAGCACAGATACGCAGTATTTT. Translation: CASSEFGSRGSTDTQYF.